Listed below are T cell receptor beta chains from one sample, sequenced in a study of radiation and T cells in renal cell carcinoma. Method: immunoSEQ multiplex PCR; TCRdb's copy keeps in-frame clones and lacks some. This sample has over 8,000 clones, with approximately 69% found just once. The sample was tumor tissue, taken from a patient whose treatment was nephrectomy without radiotherapy. The receptors derive from a man aged 55 to 70 with renal cell carcinoma. The CDR3 runs from the conserved cysteine through the conserved F or W. The D gene is left open where the match is weak. Expanded clones are given a class, and other clones once, few, many or no size at all.

v_gene	j_gene	abundance	d_gene	CDR3aa	CDR3nt
TRBV2	TRBJ1-1	NA	NA	CASSEGGLNTEAFF	TGTGCCAGCAGTGAGGGGGGGCTTAACACTGAAGCTTTCTTT
TRBV28	TRBJ2-3	few	NA	CASSFTLGDTQYF	TGTGCCAGCAGTTTTACGTTAGGGGATACGCAGTATTTT
TRBV27	TRBJ1-5	few	NA	CASRIRDNQPQHF	TGTGCCAGCCGAATCAGGGACAATCAGCCCCAGCATTTT
TRBV2	TRBJ1-2	NA	NA	CASCPAARGGYTF	TGTGCCAGCTGCCCGGCAGCCCGAGGAGGCTACACCTTC
TRBV7-9	TRBJ2-5	NA	NA	CASSLVGGAQETQYF	TGTGCCAGCAGCTTAGTAGGGGGAGCTCAGGAGACCCAGTACTTC
TRBV5-5	TRBJ2-2	NA	NA	CASSLAAGTGELFF	TGTGCCAGCAGCTTGGCTGCTGGAACCGGGGAGCTGTTTTTT
TRBV29-1	TRBJ2-2	NA	NA	CSAHKATNTGELFF	TGCAGCGCGCACAAAGCTACGAACACCGGGGAGCTGTTTTTT
TRBV5-1	TRBJ1-1	few	NA	CASSLGGNTEAFF	TGCGCCAGCAGCTTGGGGGGAAACACTGAAGCTTTCTTT
TRBV5-1	TRBJ2-5	NA	TRBD2	CASSLGTSGSPETQYF	TGCGCCAGCAGCTTGGGGACTAGCGGGAGCCCAGAGACCCAGTACTTC
TRBV7-8	TRBJ2-7	NA	NA	CASSFRRVYEQYF	TGTGCCAGCAGCTTTCGCAGGGTGTACGAGCAGTACTTC
TRBV6-1	TRBJ1-2	NA	NA	CASSENPSTNYGYTF	TGTGCCAGCAGTGAGAACCCATCAACCAACTATGGCTACACCTTC
TRBV7-9	TRBJ1-1	few	TRBD1	CASSGTGGYNTEAFF	TGTGCCAGCAGCGGGACAGGGGGCTACAACACTGAAGCTTTCTTT
TRBV6-5	TRBJ2-1	NA	TRBD2	CATWLLARNEQFF	TGTGCCACCTGGTTACTAGCGCGGAATGAGCAGTTCTTC
TRBV6-1	TRBJ1-1	NA	TRBD1	CASKRQGSNTEAFF	TGTGCCAGCAAAAGACAGGGCTCCAACACTGAAGCTTTCTTT
TRBV18	TRBJ1-3	once	TRBD1	CASSPPGTGVGNTIYF	TGTGCCAGCTCACCACCCGGGACAGGGGTTGGAAACACCATATATTTT
TRBV10-3	TRBJ2-5	NA	TRBD2	CAISEWTSGQETQYF	TGTGCCATCAGTGAGTGGACTAGCGGGCAAGAGACCCAGTACTTC
TRBV12-1	TRBJ2-1	NA	NA	CASSFEGIPEVSYNEQFF	TGTGCCAGCAGCTTTGAGGGGATCCCGGAGGTCTCCTACAATGAGCAGTTCTTC
TRBV11-2	TRBJ2-5	NA	NA	CASSPRGAQSETQYF	TGTGCCAGCAGTCCACGGGGAGCCCAATCCGAGACCCAGTACTTC
TRBV2	TRBJ2-7	NA	TRBD2	CARGEGTSARSSYEQYF	TGTGCCAGGGGGGAAGGGACTAGCGCTCGCAGTTCCTACGAGCAGTACTTC
TRBV18	TRBJ2-3	NA	NA	CASSPTDTQYF	TGTGCCAGCTCACCTACAGATACGCAGTATTTT
TRBV10-3	TRBJ2-1	few	TRBD2	CAIRGLNNEQFF	TGTGCCATCAGGGGACTAAACAATGAGCAGTTCTTC
TRBV4-1	TRBJ2-7	NA	NA	CASSQGISWSYEQYF	TGCGCCAGCAGCCAAGGGATTTCCTGGAGCTACGAGCAGTACTTC
TRBV4-2	TRBJ1-2	NA	NA	CASSRLSRGDYGYTF	TGTGCCAGCAGCCGGCTCTCCAGAGGGGACTATGGCTACACCTTC
TRBV5-1	TRBJ2-2	NA	NA	CASYYGTNTGELFF	TGCGCCAGCTACTACGGGACAAACACCGGGGAGCTGTTTTTT
TRBV14	TRBJ2-1	NA	NA	CASSQGGRSSTDEQFF	TGTGCCAGCAGCCAAGGGGGCAGGTCGAGTACCGATGAGCAGTTCTTC
TRBV6-1	TRBJ2-7	NA	TRBD1	CASRRDRGVREQYF	TGTGCCAGCAGGAGGGACAGGGGGGTTCGCGAGCAGTACTTC
TRBV13	TRBJ2-1	NA	NA	CASSLRQGTYNEQFF	TGTGCCAGCAGCTTAAGGCAGGGTACGTACAATGAGCAGTTCTTC
TRBV5-1	TRBJ1-3	NA	TRBD1	CASSFSPVSGTGGEGVFGNTIYF	TGCGCCAGCAGCTTCAGCCCTGTTTCTGGGACAGGGGGCGAGGGGGTCTTTGGAAACACCATATATTTT
TRBV5-1	TRBJ1-6	NA	TRBD1	CASSRTGGKSPLHF	TGCGCCAGCAGCCGTACAGGGGGCAAGTCACCCCTCCACTTT
TRBV7-9	TRBJ2-2	NA	NA	CASSLYGGELFF	TGTGCCAGCAGCTTATACGGCGGGGAGCTGTTTTTT
TRBV15	TRBJ1-5	NA	NA	CATSRDLGRGQPQHF	TGTGCCACCAGCAGAGATCTGGGGAGAGGTCAGCCCCAGCATTTT
TRBV30	TRBJ2-1	few	NA	CAWSVRRDNEQFF	TGTGCCTGGAGTGTAAGGCGGGACAATGAGCAGTTCTTC
TRBV19	TRBJ2-6	once	NA	CASVTVSSGANVLTF	TGTGCCAGCGTTACAGTGAGCTCTGGGGCCAACGTCCTGACTTTC
TRBV30	TRBJ1-2	NA	TRBD1	CAWSVQGGLGYTF	TGTGCCTGGAGTGTACAGGGGGGGCTTGGCTACACCTTC
TRBV30	TRBJ2-1	NA	NA	CAWARSSYNEQFF	TGTGCCTGGGCCCGGAGCTCCTACAATGAGCAGTTCTTC
TRBV15	TRBJ2-5	NA	NA	CATTAGAKATQYF	TGTGCCACCACGGCTGGGGCTAAAGCGACCCAGTACTTC
TRBV2	TRBJ2-2	NA	NA	CASSGGTADTGELFF	TGTGCCAGCAGTGGCGGGACAGCAGACACCGGGGAGCTGTTTTTT